This T cell receptor beta chain was sequenced for a study of human T cells and chemical hapten exposure. MiXCR was run by TCRdb on the RACE reads, yielding one entry per CDR3 protein. Of some 81,000 distinct CDR3 sequences in the sample, approximately 10% were seen once. Findings of the study overall: Every donor had alopecia, and their immune response may therefore differ from healthy people's.

Stated time point: patch test 2, 6 weeks after DPC sensitization. Treatment denoted: therapeutic diphenylcyclopropenone sensitization with weekly scalp DPC. Blood draws came first, before each patch test. Germline loops: CDR1 SGDLS, CDR2 YYNGEE. V was shortened by 4 bases and J by 3 bases, with 10 bases between the two germline ends. The CDR3 totals 13 residues. This clonotype was counted a few times. Its antigen remains unidentified. Material: whole blood, obtained in connection with sensitization to the hapten diphenylcyclopropenone (DPC). The receptor was derived from a man aged 18 to 29 with alopecia areata. Some clones in this sample may be carry-over from other donors' samples. The genes are TRBV9 and TRBJ2-5; D call uncertain. This CDR3 is CASSRDSKETQYF. In DNA, the CDR3 is TGTGCCAGCAGCAGAGATAGTAAAGAGACCCAGTACTTC. Based on the CDR3 plus reference TRBV9 and TRBJ2-5, the full variable domain is DSGVTQTPKHLITATGQRVTLRCSPRSGDLSVYWYQQSLDQGLQFLIQYYNGEERAKGNILERFSAQQFPDLHSELNLSSLELGDSALYFCASSRDSKETQYFGPGTRLLVL.